These T cell receptor beta chains were read from a single sample in a study of cytotoxic CD8 clonotypes in ibrutinib-treated CLL. TCRdb keeps only in-frame clones here, not all; method: immunoSEQ multiplex PCR. This sample yields 130,000 or so clones, of which 80% to 90% are seen a single time; roughly 2% belongs to the top ten. Sequenced here: PBMCs, sampled after 24 months of ibrutinib treatment. The receptors shown here come from a human donor with chronic lymphocytic leukemia. Both conserved end residues are part of each CDR3. A D gene is named only where the DNA matches it firmly. Where a row states a size, it is once, few, many or the class of an expanded clone; other rows omit it.

d_gene: .
abundance: .
v_gene: TRBV29-1
j_gene: TRBJ2-3
CDR3aa: CSVRARTDTQYF
CDR3nt: TGCAGCGTAAGGGCCCGAACAGATACGCAGTATTTT

d_gene: TRBD1
abundance: .
v_gene: TRBV27
j_gene: TRBJ1-1
CDR3aa: CASSSHAGGAGTEAFF
CDR3nt: TGTGCCAGCAGTTCCCACGCAGGGGGCGCGGGCACTGAAGCTTTCTTT

d_gene: .
abundance: .
v_gene: TRBV7-3
j_gene: TRBJ2-2
CDR3aa: CASSLGLNTGELFF
CDR3nt: TGTGCCAGCAGCTTAGGATTGAACACCGGGGAGCTGTTTTTT

d_gene: TRBD1
abundance: once
v_gene: TRBV28
j_gene: TRBJ2-5
CDR3aa: CASSSGTGAQETQYF
CDR3nt: TGTGCCAGCAGCTCCGGGACAGGGGCCCAAGAGACCCAGTACTTC

d_gene: .
abundance: .
v_gene: TRBV27
j_gene: TRBJ1-6
CDR3aa: CASSLGRNLSPLHF
CDR3nt: TGTGCCAGCAGTTTGGGGCGGAACCTTTCACCCCTCCACTTT

d_gene: .
abundance: .
v_gene: TRBV19
j_gene: TRBJ1-3
CDR3aa: CASRRTVTIYF
CDR3nt: TGTGCCAGTCGCCGGACAGTTACCATATATTTT

d_gene: .
abundance: .
v_gene: TRBV28
j_gene: TRBJ1-6
CDR3aa: CASRKQGPSYNSPLHF
CDR3nt: TGTGCCAGCAGGAAACAGGGACCCTCCTATAATTCACCCCTCCACTTT

d_gene: .
abundance: .
v_gene: TRBV7-2
j_gene: TRBJ2-2
CDR3aa: CASSTPTVPGELFF
CDR3nt: TGTGCCAGCAGCACCCCTACCGTGCCCGGGGAGCTGTTTTTT

d_gene: TRBD1
abundance: .
v_gene: TRBV2
j_gene: TRBJ1-1
CDR3aa: CASSKQGGGTEAFF
CDR3nt: TGTGCCAGCAGTAAACAGGGGGGCGGCACTGAAGCTTTCTTT

d_gene: .
abundance: .
v_gene: TRBV7-3
j_gene: TRBJ2-2
CDR3aa: CASSYQAQGGTGELFF
CDR3nt: TGTGCCAGCAGCTATCAGGCCCAGGGAGGAACCGGGGAGCTGTTTTTT

d_gene: .
abundance: .
v_gene: TRBV7-2
j_gene: TRBJ1-1
CDR3aa: CASTALGNTEAFF
CDR3nt: TGTGCCAGCACCGCCCTGGGGAACACTGAAGCTTTCTTT

d_gene: .
abundance: .
v_gene: TRBV7-6
j_gene: TRBJ2-5
CDR3aa: CASSLMAGGGETQYF
CDR3nt: TGTGCCAGCAGCTTAATGGCAGGGGGAGGAGAGACCCAGTACTTC

d_gene: .
abundance: .
v_gene: TRBV7-3
j_gene: TRBJ1-1
CDR3aa: CASSLGQNTEAFF
CDR3nt: TGTGCCAGCAGCTTAGGTCAGAACACTGAAGCTTTCTTT

d_gene: TRBD1
abundance: .
v_gene: TRBV7-2
j_gene: TRBJ1-2
CDR3aa: CASRLPFGQGEDGYTF
CDR3nt: TGTGCCAGCAGACTTCCTTTTGGACAGGGGGAGGATGGCTACACCTTC

d_gene: .
abundance: .
v_gene: TRBV7-2
j_gene: TRBJ1-3
CDR3aa: CASNQLGGLGNTIYF
CDR3nt: TGTGCCAGCAACCAATTGGGTGGGCTAGGAAACACCATATATTTT

d_gene: .
abundance: .
v_gene: TRBV9
j_gene: TRBJ2-5
CDR3aa: CASSVEGETQYF
CDR3nt: TGTGCCAGCAGCGTAGAGGGGGAGACCCAGTACTTC

d_gene: TRBD2
abundance: .
v_gene: TRBV7-8
j_gene: TRBJ2-1
CDR3aa: CASSLEEAGTLNEQFF
CDR3nt: TGTGCCAGCAGCTTAGAGGAAGCGGGGACGTTGAATGAGCAGTTCTTC

d_gene: TRBD2
abundance: .
v_gene: TRBV19
j_gene: TRBJ2-2
CDR3aa: CASSIVAGGRSVTGELFF
CDR3nt: TGTGCCAGTAGTATAGTGGCTGGCGGGAGGAGTGTCACCGGGGAGCTGTTTTTT

d_gene: TRBD1
abundance: .
v_gene: TRBV6-5
j_gene: TRBJ2-7
CDR3aa: CASSLLETGSLEQYF
CDR3nt: TGTGCCAGCAGTTTGTTGGAGACAGGGTCCCTCGAGCAGTACTTC

d_gene: TRBD1
abundance: .
v_gene: TRBV19
j_gene: TRBJ2-3
CDR3aa: CASTRSPGQGAQVQRYF
CDR3nt: TGTGCCAGTACCCGTTCACCGGGACAGGGGGCGCAAGTCCAGCGGTATTTT

d_gene: .
abundance: .
v_gene: TRBV9
j_gene: TRBJ1-5
CDR3aa: CASSVDSSNQPQHF
CDR3nt: TGTGCCAGCAGCGTAGACAGCAGCAATCAGCCCCAGCATTTT

d_gene: .
abundance: .
v_gene: TRBV6-1
j_gene: TRBJ2-3
CDR3aa: CASTGLTKGGQYF
CDR3nt: TGTGCCAGCACGGGACTCACAAAAGGAGGGCAGTATTTT

d_gene: .
abundance: .
v_gene: TRBV15
j_gene: TRBJ1-3
CDR3aa: CATSRDNGGGNTIYF
CDR3nt: TGTGCCACCAGCAGAGATAATGGGGGGGGAAACACCATATATTTT

d_gene: .
abundance: .
v_gene: TRBV30
j_gene: TRBJ1-1
CDR3aa: CAWSHMGAAEAFF
CDR3nt: TGTGCCTGGAGCCACATGGGAGCAGCTGAAGCTTTCTTT

d_gene: TRBD2
abundance: .
v_gene: TRBV18
j_gene: TRBJ2-7
CDR3aa: CASSPQEYAGGPLEQYF
CDR3nt: TGTGCCAGCTCACCACAAGAGTACGCGGGAGGGCCGCTCGAGCAGTACTTC

d_gene: .
abundance: .
v_gene: TRBV27
j_gene: TRBJ2-2
CDR3aa: CASSLRGSFANTGELFF
CDR3nt: TGTGCCAGCAGTTTACGGGGGTCCTTCGCGAACACCGGGGAGCTGTTTTTT

d_gene: .
abundance: .
v_gene: TRBV28
j_gene: TRBJ2-3
CDR3aa: CASSLGYITDTQYF
CDR3nt: TGTGCCAGCAGTTTAGGGTACATCACAGATACGCAGTATTTT

d_gene: .
abundance: .
v_gene: TRBV7-9
j_gene: TRBJ1-6
CDR3aa: CATVETGAEGPLHF
CDR3nt: TGTGCCACTGTAGAGACAGGAGCCGAGGGGCCCCTCCACTTT

d_gene: .
abundance: .
v_gene: TRBV27
j_gene: TRBJ1-1
CDR3aa: CASSLAPSMNTEAFF
CDR3nt: TGTGCCAGCAGTTTAGCCCCCAGCATGAACACTGAAGCTTTCTTT

d_gene: TRBD2
abundance: .
v_gene: TRBV18
j_gene: TRBJ2-7
CDR3aa: CASSPTQREWYEQYF
CDR3nt: TGTGCCAGCTCACCAACCCAGCGGGAGTGGTACGAGCAGTACTTC

d_gene: .
abundance: .
v_gene: TRBV2
j_gene: TRBJ1-1
CDR3aa: CASTVNTEAFF
CDR3nt: TGTGCCAGCACAGTGAACACTGAAGCTTTCTTT

d_gene: .
abundance: .
v_gene: TRBV6-1
j_gene: TRBJ1-5
CDR3aa: CASSEHRVEQPQHF
CDR3nt: TGTGCCAGCAGTGAACACAGGGTGGAACAGCCCCAGCATTTT

d_gene: .
abundance: once
v_gene: TRBV7-9
j_gene: TRBJ1-1
CDR3aa: CASSPKGPEAFF
CDR3nt: TGTGCCAGCAGCCCCAAGGGACCAGAAGCTTTCTTT

d_gene: TRBD1
abundance: once
v_gene: TRBV5-1
j_gene: TRBJ2-1
CDR3aa: CASSSGQVNGNEQFF
CDR3nt: TGCGCCAGCAGCTCGGGACAGGTAAACGGGAATGAGCAGTTCTTC

d_gene: .
abundance: .
v_gene: TRBV9
j_gene: TRBJ2-1
CDR3aa: CASSVGQIWTNNEQFF
CDR3nt: TGTGCCAGCAGCGTAGGGCAGATATGGACGAACAATGAGCAGTTCTTC

d_gene: .
abundance: .
v_gene: TRBV7-8
j_gene: TRBJ1-2
CDR3aa: CASSLDRLPNYGYTF
CDR3nt: TGTGCCAGCAGCTTAGATCGCTTACCTAACTATGGCTACACCTTC

d_gene: TRBD1
abundance: .
v_gene: TRBV5-6
j_gene: TRBJ1-1
CDR3aa: CASTRTGAPNTEAFF
CDR3nt: TGTGCCAGTACAAGGACAGGGGCCCCGAACACTGAAGCTTTCTTT

d_gene: .
abundance: .
v_gene: TRBV2
j_gene: TRBJ1-1
CDR3aa: CASTGDTSKAFF
CDR3nt: TGTGCCAGCACAGGGGACACTTCGAAAGCTTTCTTT

d_gene: .
abundance: .
v_gene: TRBV11-2
j_gene: TRBJ1-4
CDR3aa: CASSLGRITNEKLFF
CDR3nt: TGTGCCAGCAGCTTAGGACGGATAACTAATGAAAAACTGTTTTTT

d_gene: TRBD2
abundance: .
v_gene: TRBV6-6
j_gene: TRBJ2-2
CDR3aa: CASTLRGGRASGELFF
CDR3nt: TGTGCCAGCACCCTCCGGGGCGGGAGGGCCTCCGGGGAGCTGTTTTTT

d_gene: TRBD2
abundance: .
v_gene: TRBV5-6
j_gene: TRBJ2-1
CDR3aa: CASSLVAGVWKNEQFF
CDR3nt: TGTGCCAGCAGCTTGGTAGCGGGAGTATGGAAAAATGAGCAGTTCTTC

d_gene: TRBD1
abundance: .
v_gene: TRBV2
j_gene: TRBJ1-4
CDR3aa: CASSLNAPGQLNEKLFF
CDR3nt: TGTGCCAGCAGCCTAAATGCCCCGGGACAGCTTAATGAAAAACTGTTTTTT

d_gene: .
abundance: few
v_gene: TRBV7-2
j_gene: TRBJ1-1
CDR3aa: CASSLQENTEAFF
CDR3nt: TGTGCCAGCAGCTTACAGGAGAACACTGAAGCTTTCTTT

d_gene: TRBD1
abundance: .
v_gene: TRBV6-5
j_gene: TRBJ2-7
CDR3aa: CASSRGTGKVEQYF
CDR3nt: TGTGCCAGCAGCCGAGGGACAGGGAAGGTCGAGCAGTACTTC

d_gene: .
abundance: .
v_gene: TRBV5-4
j_gene: TRBJ2-3
CDR3aa: CASSLLTDTQYF
CDR3nt: TGTGCCAGCAGCCTATTGACAGATACGCAGTATTTT

d_gene: .
abundance: few
v_gene: TRBV19
j_gene: TRBJ2-2
CDR3aa: CASSIGSFTGELFF
CDR3nt: TGTGCCAGTAGTATCGGCAGCTTCACCGGGGAGCTGTTTTTT

d_gene: .
abundance: .
v_gene: TRBV6-5
j_gene: TRBJ1-2
CDR3aa: CASSYQGRNYGYTF
CDR3nt: TGTGCCAGCAGTTACCAAGGACGTAACTATGGCTACACCTTC

d_gene: TRBD1
abundance: .
v_gene: TRBV28
j_gene: TRBJ2-7
CDR3aa: CASSGGTGVSYEQYF
CDR3nt: TGTGCCAGCAGTGGGGGGACAGGGGTATCCTACGAGCAGTACTTC

d_gene: TRBD1
abundance: .
v_gene: TRBV14
j_gene: TRBJ2-6
CDR3aa: CASSQGDRAGANVLTF
CDR3nt: TGTGCCAGCAGCCAAGGGGACAGGGCTGGGGCCAACGTCCTGACTTTC

d_gene: .
abundance: .
v_gene: TRBV5-1
j_gene: TRBJ1-1
CDR3aa: CASSWGGGPASEAFF
CDR3nt: TGCGCCAGCAGCTGGGGGGGCGGTCCAGCTTCTGAAGCTTTCTTT

d_gene: .
abundance: once
v_gene: TRBV5-6
j_gene: TRBJ2-1
CDR3aa: CASSWFGAPSDNEQFF
CDR3nt: TGTGCCAGCAGCTGGTTCGGTGCCCCCTCGGACAATGAGCAGTTCTTC

d_gene: .
abundance: .
v_gene: TRBV5-8
j_gene: TRBJ2-7
CDR3aa: CASSWGGQNEQYF
CDR3nt: TGTGCCAGCAGCTGGGGCGGACAGAACGAGCAGTACTTC

d_gene: .
abundance: .
v_gene: TRBV6-1
j_gene: TRBJ1-2
CDR3aa: CASSEARVGLYGYTF
CDR3nt: TGTGCCAGCAGTGAAGCGCGCGTCGGCCTCTATGGCTACACCTTC

d_gene: .
abundance: .
v_gene: TRBV14
j_gene: TRBJ2-1
CDR3aa: CASSLPGAVYNEQFF
CDR3nt: TGTGCCAGCAGCCTGCCGGGAGCTGTTTACAATGAGCAGTTCTTC